Below, 16 T cell receptor beta chains from the same sample are listed, as sequenced in a study of shared clonotypes between healthy human individuals. The method was immunoSEQ multiplex PCR; TCRdb's version includes in-frame clones alone and lacks a portion of them. The table includes about 460,000 clones, 60% to 80% detected once. Sequenced material: PBMCs. The receptors shown here come from a woman in her thirties or forties in good health. Some clones in this sample may be carry-over from other donors' samples.

The chain joins TRBV28 to TRBJ2-7; perhaps TRBD2 as D (5 bases). V lost 5 bases and J lost 2, with 13 bases in between. CDR1 and CDR2 (germline): MDHEN, SYDVKM. The CDR3 is made up of 14 amino acids. Written as DNA, the CDR3 is TGTGCCAGCAGTCCCCTCATCGGGGCCTACGAGCAGTACTTC. It specifies CASSPLIGAYEQYF.

This chain joins TRBV28 and TRBJ1-4; the D gene is possibly TRBD1 (5 bases). V dropped 10 bases and J dropped 0 bases, with 9 bases sitting between them. CDR3 length equals 13 residues. Germline-derived CDR1 and CDR2 are MDHEN and SYDVKM. The CDR3 sequence: CATQGSTNEKLFF. As DNA, the CDR3 is TGTGCCACCCAGGGATCAACTAATGAAAAACTGTTTTTT.

As concerns this clone: Other DNA sequences within the sample encode an identical CDR3. The chain uses TRBV30 and TRBJ2-5, with 7 bases identical to TRBD2. Germline CDR1 reads GTSNPN; CDR2 reads SVGIG (reference sequence). Trimming cost V 3 bases and J 5 bases; bases outside gene matches: 0. The CDR3 is made up of 11 amino acids. CDR3 protein: CAWSGGETQYF. For the CDR3, the DNA is TGTGCCTGGAGCGGGGGGGAGACCCAGTACTTC.

The genes are TRBV18 and TRBJ2-7; no firm D call. CDR1 and CDR2 from the germline V gene are KGHSH and LQKENI. CDR3 size: 12 residues. The V end was cut by 6 bases, the J end by 4 bases, with 10 bases between. This CDR3 is CASSPVAYEQYF. The DNA for the CDR3 is TGTGCCAGCTCCCCTGTGGCGTACGAGCAGTACTTC.

The CDR3 loop reads CASSIVVGAGRSGANVLTF. The CDR3 DNA follows: TGTGCCAGTAGTATAGTAGTAGGGGCAGGGCGCTCTGGGGCCAACGTCCTGACTTTC. This sequence joins TRBV19 and TRBJ2-6; D is possibly TRBD1 (5 bases). The CDR3 totals 19 residues. The germline V gene has CDR1 LNHDA and CDR2 SQIVND (reference sequence). V was shortened by 1 base and J by 0 bases, with 16 bases between the two germline ends.

This clone was observed a handful of times. V is TRBV6-1 and J is TRBJ2-7, with 11 bases matching TRBD2. The V gene end was trimmed by 6 bases and the J gene end by 2 bases; junction bases not matched to a gene: 6. CDR1 is MNHNS and CDR2 is SASEGT in the germline V gene. This CDR3 is 15 amino acids long. The CDR3 sequence: CASRPGTSGTYEQYF. Here the CDR3 DNA reads TGTGCCAGCAGGCCCGGGACTAGCGGAACCTACGAGCAGTACTTC.

The chain uses TRBV2 and TRBJ2-3; maybe TRBD2 (6 bases). The germline V and J ends were trimmed by 0 bases and 2 bases, with 12 bases remaining between them. The CDR3 length is 16 residues. CDR1 and CDR2 from the germline V gene are SNHLY and FYNNEI. CDR3 DNA: TGTGCCAGCAGTGAAGCTGCGAGCGGGCTCACAGATACGCAGTATTTT. The encoded protein is CASSEAASGLTDTQYF. Using reference TRBV2 and TRBJ2-3 for the parts outside the CDR3, the full variable domain is EPEVTQTPSHQVTQMGQEVILRCVPISNHLYFYWYRQILGQKVEFLVSFYNNEISEKSEIFDDQFSVERPDGSNFTLKIRSTKLEDSAMYFCASSEAASGLTDTQYFGPGTRLTVL.

Note on this clone: A much more abundant neighbour one base away suggests this may be a read error. V usage is TRBV7-2 and J usage is TRBJ1-2; 9 nucleotides align to TRBD1. CDR3 size: 14 residues. Per the germline V gene, CDR1 is SGHTA and CDR2 is FQGNSA. V shed 3 bases, J shed 3 bases, and the junction held 2 bases outside the gene matches. The CDR3 DNA reads TGTGCCAGCAGCTTGGGACAGGGTGACTATGGCTACACCTTC. Translation gives CASSLGQGDYGYTF. The full variable domain, completed using reference TRBV7-2 and TRBJ1-2, is GAGVSQSPSNKVTEKGKDVELRCDPISGHTALYWYRQSLGQGLEFLIYFQGNSAPDKSGLPSDRFSAERTGGSVSTLTIQRTQQEDSAVYLCASSLGQGDYGYTFGSGTRLTVV.

The chain links TRBV9 to TRBJ2-1; the D gene is possibly TRBD2 (6 bases). Germline values: CDR1 SGDLS, CDR2 YYNGEE. The CDR3 is made up of 16 amino acids. With 3 bases removed from V and 1 base from J, the gap between germline ends came to 14 bases. This CDR3 reads CASSAGGGNSYNEQFF. The CDR3 DNA reads as TGTGCCAGCAGCGCGGGCGGCGGGAATTCCTACAATGAGCAGTTCTTC.

The table lists this clone with many counts. The junction departs from the called germline gene at one end, perhaps through a read error. Different DNA sequences within this sample yield the same CDR3. For the CDR3, the DNA is TGTGCCAGCAGCCTAGCGGGCAGTGTTGGCTACACCTTC. Its protein product is CASSLAGSVGYTF. This chain links TRBV7-9 with TRBJ1-2, with D hard to call. The CDR3 has 13 amino acids. Germline V gene lookup returns CDR1 SEHNR and CDR2 FQNEAQ (reference sequence).

The DNA of the CDR3 is TGTGCCAGCAGCATGGGACAGCGAAACTACGAGCAGTACTTC. It specifies CASSMGQRNYEQYF. This chain uses TRBV5-4 with TRBJ2-7; the match to TRBD1 covers 7 bases. The trim removed 4 bases at V and 3 bases at J, leaving 7 bases unmatched. Germline CDR1 is SGHNT and CDR2 is YYREEE (reference sequence). The CDR3 runs to 14 residues.

V usage is TRBV6-4 and J usage is TRBJ2-3, with D unresolved. V shed 5 bases and J shed 6 bases, with 12 bases lying between them. The CDR3 extends over 13 amino acids. Germline CDR1 is MRHNA and CDR2 is SNTAGT. CDR3 bases: TGTGCCAGCAGTTCTAGAGCCCTCGATACGCAGTATTTT. As protein: CASSSRALDTQYF.

The V and J genes are TRBV13 and TRBJ2-7, with 9 bases aligning to TRBD2. The trim removed 0 bases at V and 2 bases at J, leaving 5 bases unmatched. The CDR3 extends over 16 amino acids. Germline assignment: CDR1 PRHDT and CDR2 FYEKMQ (reference sequence). CDR3 in DNA: TGTGCCAGCAGCTTAGGAGGTAGCGGGAGACCCTACGAGCAGTACTTC. Translating gives CASSLGGSGRPYEQYF.

This clone came up a few times. V and J are TRBV7-7 and TRBJ1-5; D might be TRBD1 (5 bases). The germline CDR1 and CDR2 sequences are SSHAT and FNYEAQ (reference sequence). The CDR3 has 13 residues. The ends were cut back, 5 bases at V and 4 bases at J, with 9 bases in the middle. CDR3 in DNA: TGTGCCAGCAGCGCCGACAGAAATCAGCCCCAGCATTTT. Amino acid sequence: CASSADRNQPQHF.

This clone was recorded only once. With a far larger clone one base away, a read error is the likely cause. Other DNA sequences in this specimen translate into the identical CDR3. V gene TRBV7-8 combines with J gene TRBJ2-1; 9 nucleotides match TRBD1. The length of the CDR3 is 16 residues. V gave up 5 bases and J gave up 3 bases; unmatched junction bases: 8. Germline loops: CDR1 SGHVS, CDR2 FQNEAQ. CDR3 amino acids: CASSTTRQGDYNEQFF. The CDR3, as DNA: TGTGCCAGCAGCACAACCAGACAGGGGGACTACAATGAGCAGTTCTTC. Full variable domain (missing parts from reference TRBV7-8 and TRBJ2-1): GAGVSQSPRYKVAKRGQDVALRCDPISGHVSLFWYQQALGQGPEFLTYFQNEAQLDKSGLPSDRFFAERPEGSVSTLKIQRTQQEDSAVYLCASSTTRQGDYNEQFFGPGTRLTVL.

The chain uses TRBV27 and TRBJ2-7; no clear D. The CDR3 totals 14 residues. CDR1 and CDR2 (germline): MNHEY, SMNVEV (reference sequence). Trimming took 3 bases from V and 2 from J, leaving 11 bases between them. The CDR3 protein is CASSFTAKPYEQYF. CDR3 in DNA: TGTGCCAGCAGTTTTACGGCGAAGCCCTACGAGCAGTACTTC.